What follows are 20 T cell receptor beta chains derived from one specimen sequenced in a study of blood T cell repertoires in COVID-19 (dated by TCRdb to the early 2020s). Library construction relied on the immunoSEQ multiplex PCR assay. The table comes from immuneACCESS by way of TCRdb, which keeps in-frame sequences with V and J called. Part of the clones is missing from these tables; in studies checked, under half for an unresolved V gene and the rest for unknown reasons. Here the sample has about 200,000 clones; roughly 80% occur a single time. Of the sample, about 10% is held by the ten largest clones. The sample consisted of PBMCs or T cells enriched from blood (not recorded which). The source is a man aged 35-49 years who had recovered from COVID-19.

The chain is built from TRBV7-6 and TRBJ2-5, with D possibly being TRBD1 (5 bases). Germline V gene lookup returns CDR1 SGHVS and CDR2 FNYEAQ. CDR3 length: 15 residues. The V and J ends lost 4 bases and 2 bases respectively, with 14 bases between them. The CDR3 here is CASSWTSYDQETQYF. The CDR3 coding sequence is TGTGCCAGCAGCTGGACAAGTTATGATCAAGAGACCCAGTACTTC.

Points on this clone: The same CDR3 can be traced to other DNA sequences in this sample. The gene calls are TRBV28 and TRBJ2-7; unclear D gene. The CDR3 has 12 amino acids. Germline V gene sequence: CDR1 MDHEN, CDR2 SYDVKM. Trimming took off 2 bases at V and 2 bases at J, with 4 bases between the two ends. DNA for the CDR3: TGTGCCAGCAGTTTAGTAGCCTACGAGCAGTACTTC. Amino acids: CASSLVAYEQYF.

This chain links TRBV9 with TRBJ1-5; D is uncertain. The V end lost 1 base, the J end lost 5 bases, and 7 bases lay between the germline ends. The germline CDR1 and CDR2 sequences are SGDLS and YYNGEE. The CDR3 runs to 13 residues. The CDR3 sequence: CASSVYGDQPQHF. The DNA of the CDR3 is TGTGCCAGCAGCGTATACGGGGATCAGCCCCAGCATTTT.

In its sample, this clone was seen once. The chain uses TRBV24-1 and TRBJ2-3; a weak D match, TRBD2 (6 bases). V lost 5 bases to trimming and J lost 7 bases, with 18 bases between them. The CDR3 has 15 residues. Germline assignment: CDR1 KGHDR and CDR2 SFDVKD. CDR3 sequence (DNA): TGTGCCACCAGTGGGGGGACGGGAGACTCGAATACGCAGTATTTT. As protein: CATSGGTGDSNTQYF.

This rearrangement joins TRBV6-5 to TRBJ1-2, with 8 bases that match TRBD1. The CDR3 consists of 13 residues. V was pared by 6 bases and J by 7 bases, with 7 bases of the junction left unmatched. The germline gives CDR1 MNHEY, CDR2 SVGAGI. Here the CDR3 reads CASSPDRVSGYTF. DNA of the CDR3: TGTGCCAGCAGCCCGGACAGGGTCTCTGGCTACACCTTC.

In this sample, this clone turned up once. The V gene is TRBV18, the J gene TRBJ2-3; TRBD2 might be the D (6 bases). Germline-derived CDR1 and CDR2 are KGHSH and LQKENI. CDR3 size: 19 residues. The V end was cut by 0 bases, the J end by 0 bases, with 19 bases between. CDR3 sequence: CASSPPSSGHRSSTDTQYF. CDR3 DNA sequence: TGTGCCAGCTCACCACCGTCGAGCGGGCATCGATCTAGCACAGATACGCAGTATTTT.

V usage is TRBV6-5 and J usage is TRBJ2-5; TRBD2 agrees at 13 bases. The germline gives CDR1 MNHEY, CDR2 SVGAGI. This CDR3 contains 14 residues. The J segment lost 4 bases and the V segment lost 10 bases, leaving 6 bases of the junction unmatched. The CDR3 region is CATWTSGRRETQYF. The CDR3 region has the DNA TGTGCCACCTGGACTAGCGGGAGAAGAGAGACCCAGTACTTC.

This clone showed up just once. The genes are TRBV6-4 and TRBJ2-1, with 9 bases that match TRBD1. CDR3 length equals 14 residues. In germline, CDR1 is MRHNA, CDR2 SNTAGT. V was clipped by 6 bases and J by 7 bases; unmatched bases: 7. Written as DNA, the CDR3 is TGTGCCAGCAGCCCGGGACAGGGTGCTAATGAGCAGTTCTTC. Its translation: CASSPGQGANEQFF.

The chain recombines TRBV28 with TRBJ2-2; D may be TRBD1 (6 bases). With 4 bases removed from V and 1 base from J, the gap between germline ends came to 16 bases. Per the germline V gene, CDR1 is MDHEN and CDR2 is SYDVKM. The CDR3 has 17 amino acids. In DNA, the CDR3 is TGTGCCAGCAGTTCGCCCCCTCTGACAGGGAACACCGGGGAGCTGTTTTTT. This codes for CASSSPPLTGNTGELFF.

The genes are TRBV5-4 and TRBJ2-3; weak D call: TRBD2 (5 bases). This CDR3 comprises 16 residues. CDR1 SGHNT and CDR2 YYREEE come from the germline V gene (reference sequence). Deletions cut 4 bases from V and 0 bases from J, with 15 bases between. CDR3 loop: CASSPPGSRSTDTQYF. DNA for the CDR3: TGTGCCAGCAGCCCCCCGGGGTCCCGTAGCACAGATACGCAGTATTTT. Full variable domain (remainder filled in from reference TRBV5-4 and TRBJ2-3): ETGVTQSPTHLIKTRGQQVTLRCSSQSGHNTVSWYQQALGQGPQFIFQYYREEENGRGNFPPRFSGLQFPNYSSELNVNALELDDSALYLCASSPPGSRSTDTQYFGPGTRLTVL.

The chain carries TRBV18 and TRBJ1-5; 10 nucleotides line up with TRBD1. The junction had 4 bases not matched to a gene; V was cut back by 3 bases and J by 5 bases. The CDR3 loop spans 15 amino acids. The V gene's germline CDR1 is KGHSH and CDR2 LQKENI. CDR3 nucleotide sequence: TGTGCCAGCTCACCGGGACAGGGGCCCTATCAGCCCCAGCATTTT. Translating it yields CASSPGQGPYQPQHF.

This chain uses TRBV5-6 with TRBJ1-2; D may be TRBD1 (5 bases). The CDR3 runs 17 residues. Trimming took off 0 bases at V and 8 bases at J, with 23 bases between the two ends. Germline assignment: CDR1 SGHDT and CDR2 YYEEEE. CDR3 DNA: TGTGCCAGCAGCTTGGGCGGGGTCTCTGGGGGACTTTCCGGCTACACCTTC. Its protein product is CASSLGGVSGGLSGYTF.

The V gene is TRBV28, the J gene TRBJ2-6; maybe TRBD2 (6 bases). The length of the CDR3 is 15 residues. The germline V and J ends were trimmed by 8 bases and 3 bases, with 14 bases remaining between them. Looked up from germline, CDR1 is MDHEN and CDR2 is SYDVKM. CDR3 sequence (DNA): TGTGCCAGCCAGACGGAGGGCTATGGGGCCAACGTCCTGACTTTC. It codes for CASQTEGYGANVLTF.

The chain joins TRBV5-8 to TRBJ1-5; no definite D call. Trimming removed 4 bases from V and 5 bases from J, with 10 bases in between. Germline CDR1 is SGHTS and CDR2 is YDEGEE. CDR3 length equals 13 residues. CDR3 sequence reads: CASSPGAHQPQHF. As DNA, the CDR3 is TGTGCCAGCAGCCCCGGAGCCCATCAGCCCCAGCATTTT.

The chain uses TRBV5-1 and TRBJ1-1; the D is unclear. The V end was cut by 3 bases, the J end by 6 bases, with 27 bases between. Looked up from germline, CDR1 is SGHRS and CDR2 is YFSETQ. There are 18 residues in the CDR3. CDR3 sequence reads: CASSSHKNILTQPPEAFF. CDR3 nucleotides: TGCGCCAGCAGCTCTCACAAAAATATTCTGACTCAACCTCCTGAAGCTTTCTTT.

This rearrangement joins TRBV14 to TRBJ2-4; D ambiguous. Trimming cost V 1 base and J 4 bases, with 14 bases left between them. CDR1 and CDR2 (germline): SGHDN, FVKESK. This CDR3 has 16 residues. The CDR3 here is CASSQAAGRPKNIQYF. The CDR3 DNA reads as TGTGCCAGCAGCCAAGCAGCAGGCAGGCCGAAAAACATTCAGTACTTC. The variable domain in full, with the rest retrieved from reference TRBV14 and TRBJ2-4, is EAGVTQFPSHSVIEKGQTVTLRCDPISGHDNLYWYRRVMGKEIKFLLHFVKESKQDESGMPNNRFLAERTGGTYSTLKVQPAELEDSGVYFCASSQAAGRPKNIQYFGAGTRLSVL.

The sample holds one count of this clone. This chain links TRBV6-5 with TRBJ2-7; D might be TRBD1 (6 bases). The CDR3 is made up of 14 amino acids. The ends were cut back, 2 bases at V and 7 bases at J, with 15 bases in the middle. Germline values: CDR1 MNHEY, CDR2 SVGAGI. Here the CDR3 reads CASSYSRTQGEQYV. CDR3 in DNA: TGTGCCAGCAGTTACAGCAGGACCCAGGGGGAGCAGTACGTC.

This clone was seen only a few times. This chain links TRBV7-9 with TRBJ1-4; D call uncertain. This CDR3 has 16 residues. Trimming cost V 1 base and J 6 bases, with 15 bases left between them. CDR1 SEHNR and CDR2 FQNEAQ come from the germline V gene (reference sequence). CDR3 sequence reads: CASSLDPRLRDEKLFF. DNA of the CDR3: TGTGCCAGCAGCTTAGATCCCAGACTAAGAGATGAAAAACTGTTTTTT.

CDR3 loop: CASSPMTSGSGDTQYF. The CDR3, as DNA: TGCGCCAGCAGCCCAATGACTAGCGGGAGCGGCGATACGCAGTATTTT. The chain recombines TRBV5-1 with TRBJ2-3, with 12 nucleotides matching TRBD2. The V segment lost 4 bases and the J segment 6 bases; nucleotides outside the gene matches: 9. This CDR3 has 16 residues. Germline CDR1 reads SGHRS; CDR2 reads YFSETQ.

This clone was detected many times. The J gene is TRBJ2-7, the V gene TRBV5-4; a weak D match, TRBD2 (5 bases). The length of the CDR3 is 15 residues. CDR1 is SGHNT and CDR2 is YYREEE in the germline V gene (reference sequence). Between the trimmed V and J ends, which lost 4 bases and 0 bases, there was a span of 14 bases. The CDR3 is CASSTLGLSSYEQYF. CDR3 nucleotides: TGTGCCAGCAGCACCCTAGGACTGAGCTCCTACGAGCAGTACTTC.